This T cell receptor beta chain was captured by sequencing in a study of OX40 agonist ivuxolimab in advanced cancers. Per germline, CDR1 LGHNA and CDR2 YNFKEQ. V gave up 0 bases and J gave up 3 bases, with 18 bases separating them. This CDR3 region has 17 residues. Clones were sequenced by immunoSEQ multiplex PCR, and TCRdb holds only the in-frame ones, with some missing. This table holds approximately 74,000 clones, around nine tenths found once. Study-wide results and limits: Among some nonresponders, normalized T-cell clonal expansion was also low. Partial responders dosed at 0.1-3.0 mg/kg displayed clonal expansion ranking among the lowest.

For this clone: Antigen specificity is unknown.

The rearrangement joins TRBV4-2 to TRBJ2-7; TRBD1 is a possible D gene (6 bases). Specimen: CD4+ or CD8+ T cells sorted from blood, collected in a trial of the OX40 agonist ivuxolimab. The receptor was isolated from an adult with an advanced solid tumor such as melanoma, head and neck, liver or kidney cancer. The CDR3 nucleotides read TGTGCCAGCAGCCAAGATCATAGATCCAGGGGCGTCTACGAGCAGTACTTC. The encoded protein is CASSQDHRSRGVYEQYF.